These 29 T cell receptor beta chains were all obtained from the same sample, sequenced in a study of cytomegalovirus exposure and HLA in healthy donors. Use of 60 Vbeta and 13 Jbeta primers characterized the PCR. TCRdb keeps only in-frame clones here, not all; method: immunoSEQ multiplex PCR. Among 120,000 to 150,000 clones, roughly 73% were seen once, and the ten largest hold around an eighth. Sequencing was carried out using PBMCs. The receptors stem from a human donor in good health.

The V gene is TRBV6-1, the J gene TRBJ2-2, with D maybe TRBD2 (5 bases). CDR1 MNHNS and CDR2 SASEGT come from the germline V gene. This CDR3 is 14 amino acids long. Trimming took off 5 bases at V and 1 base at J, with 8 bases between the two ends. This chain's CDR3 is CASSKRENTGELFF. CDR3 DNA sequence: TGTGCCAGCAGTAAACGGGAGAACACCGGGGAGCTGTTTTTT.

This clone has just a few counts. A read error may account for a junction end that differs from germline. The chain links TRBV5-1 to TRBJ2-3; 9 nucleotides match TRBD2. Per the germline V gene, CDR1 is SGHRS and CDR2 is YFSETQ. This CDR3 is built from 15 residues. CDR3 in DNA: TGCGCCAGCAACCCGACCGGGACTAGCAAAGATACGCAGTATTTT. This codes for CASNPTGTSKDTQYF.

The rearrangement uses TRBV4-1 and TRBJ1-1, with D maybe TRBD1 (5 bases). The CDR3 covers 14 residues. The germline V gene encodes CDR1 MGHRA and CDR2 YSYEKL. Trimming removed 1 base at V and 1 base at J, with 7 bases between. The DNA for the CDR3 is TGCGCCAGCAGCCAAGCCAGGGCGAACACTGAAGCTTTCTTT. Residues: CASSQARANTEAFF.

The V call is TRBV7-2, the J call TRBJ2-7; possibly TRBD2 for D (6 bases). Germline V gene lookup returns CDR1 SGHTA and CDR2 FQGNSA. CDR3 length: 14 residues. The V gene lost 5 bases and the J gene lost 1 base, with 12 bases spanning the gap. The chain's CDR3 is CASSETGLSYEQYF. In DNA form, the CDR3 reads TGTGCCAGCAGCGAGACCGGACTATCCTACGAGCAGTACTTC.

The genes are TRBV7-8 and TRBJ2-7; D unresolved. Germline values: CDR1 SGHVS, CDR2 FQNEAQ. The CDR3 is 13 amino acids. V lost 2 bases, J lost 2 bases, and 7 bases lay in between. CDR3 DNA: TGTGCCAGCAGCTTATTTTACACCTACGAGCAGTACTTC. Protein product: CASSLFYTYEQYF.

The genes are TRBV7-9 and TRBJ2-5; TRBD1 agrees at 9 bases. The CDR3 totals 13 residues. V was clipped by 5 bases and J by 4 bases; unmatched bases: 2. Germline V gives CDR1 SEHNR, CDR2 FQNEAQ (reference sequence). The CDR3 sequence is CASSTGGRETQYF. CDR3 coding DNA: TGTGCCAGCAGCACAGGGGGCAGAGAGACCCAGTACTTC. The variable domain in full, with the rest retrieved from reference TRBV7-9 and TRBJ2-5, is DTGVSQNPRHKITKRGQNVTFRCDPISEHNRLYWYRQTLGQGPEFLTYFQNEAQLEKSRLLSDRFSAERPKGSFSTLEIQRTEQGDSAMYLCASSTGGRETQYFGPGTRLLVL.

This clone was picked up a small number of times. V and J are TRBV2 and TRBJ2-7, with 9 positions matching TRBD2. CDR3 length: 13 residues. With 8 bases clipped from V and 2 bases from J, the junction kept 4 bases outside the gene matches. Germline loops: CDR1 SNHLY, CDR2 FYNNEI. Here the CDR3 DNA reads TGTGCCAGCCTTAGCGGGAGCCCCTACGAGCAGTACTTC. As protein: CASLSGSPYEQYF.

The CDR3 here is CAWSVGAEQYF. The CDR3 bases are TGTGCCTGGAGTGTGGGGGCCGAGCAGTACTTC. V is TRBV30 and J is TRBJ2-5, with D tentatively TRBD1 (6 bases). The last part of the DNA fits TRBJ2-7 better; the J call may be wrong. The CDR3 length is 11 residues. Per the germline V gene, CDR1 is GTSNPN and CDR2 is SVGIG (reference sequence).

The chain employs TRBV5-5 and TRBJ1-1, with unresolved D. The CDR3 covers 15 residues. Germline loops: CDR1 SGHKS, CDR2 YYEKEE (reference sequence). The V and J ends lost 5 bases and 2 bases respectively, with 16 bases between them. CDR3 residues: CASSFDLGSNTEAFF. As DNA, the CDR3 is TGTGCCAGCAGTTTCGACCTCGGGAGTAACACTGAAGCTTTCTTT.

V and J are TRBV27 and TRBJ2-4; D gene unclear. This CDR3 comprises 13 residues. Trimming left V 4 bases short and J 0 bases short, with 4 bases between. Germline assignment: CDR1 MNHEY and CDR2 SMNVEV (reference sequence). CDR3 DNA sequence: TGTGCCAGCAGTTCCCTAGCCAAAAACATTCAGTACTTC. It codes for CASSSLAKNIQYF.

The genes are TRBV5-4 and TRBJ1-1; no reliable D call. Germline CDR1 and CDR2: SGHNT and YYREEE (reference sequence). The CDR3 loop spans 14 amino acids. V shed 2 bases and J shed 2 bases, with 10 bases lying between them. The CDR3 reads CASSFIGINTEAFF. CDR3 DNA: TGTGCCAGCAGCTTTATCGGGATAAACACTGAAGCTTTCTTT.

J is TRBJ1-5 and V is TRBV27, with 10 positions matching TRBD1. With V trimmed by 5 bases and J by 3 bases, 7 bases remained unmatched. The CDR3 loop spans 16 amino acids. From germline, CDR1 is MNHEY and CDR2 SMNVEV (reference sequence). The CDR3 sequence: CASSPQGQGNNQPQHF. The CDR3 DNA sequence: TGTGCCAGCAGTCCCCAGGGACAGGGGAACAATCAGCCCCAGCATTTT.

The gene calls are TRBV23-1 and TRBJ2-2; a possible D gene is TRBD1 (5 bases). TRBV23-1 is an ORF; its function is uncertain. V lost 4 bases, J lost 6 bases, and 18 bases lay in between. The CDR3 has 16 residues. The CDR3 DNA reads as TGCGCCAGCAGTCCGATGGACATTTTATCTGCCGGGGAGCTGTTTTTT. Residues: CASSPMDILSAGELFF.

This clone appeared a few times. The chain couples TRBV27 to TRBJ2-7; no firm D call. Germline CDR1 and CDR2: MNHEY and SMNVEV (reference sequence). V was shortened by 2 bases and J by 1 base, with 15 bases between the two germline ends. CDR3 length: 16 amino acids. The CDR3 reads CASSLNYPTRSYEQYF. In nucleotides, the CDR3 is TGTGCCAGCAGTTTAAACTATCCAACAAGGTCCTACGAGCAGTACTTC.

The J gene is TRBJ2-1, the V gene TRBV6-1, with TRBD2 as a possible D gene (7 bases). The CDR3 consists of 15 residues. Trimming took off 5 bases at V and 1 base at J, with 12 bases between the two ends. Germline V CDR1 and CDR2: MNHNS, SASEGT. The CDR3 protein is CASSREGGSYNEQFF. The CDR3 region has the DNA TGTGCCAGCAGTCGAGAGGGGGGGTCCTACAATGAGCAGTTCTTC.

The V and J genes are TRBV30 and TRBJ2-1; maybe TRBD2 (5 bases). Germline values: CDR1 GTSNPN, CDR2 SVGIG (reference sequence). Trimming took off 1 base at V and 9 bases at J, with 13 bases between the two ends. CDR3 length equals 13 residues. Here the CDR3 DNA reads TGTGCCTGGAGTGAGAGAGGGCCAGGTGAGCAGTTCTTC. This encodes CAWSERGPGEQFF.

The rearrangement uses TRBV7-9 and TRBJ1-1; 8 bases are a match to TRBD1. The germline V gene has CDR1 SEHNR and CDR2 FQNEAQ (reference sequence). Trimming cost V 4 bases and J 10 bases; bases outside gene matches: 11. This CDR3 has 14 residues. DNA for the CDR3: TGTGCCAGCAGCTCGCCAGGACAGGGTTTATTAGCTTTCTTT. Protein sequence: CASSSPGQGLLAFF.

The chain joins TRBV5-5 to TRBJ1-6; 7 bases fit TRBD1. With 4 bases clipped from V and 7 bases from J, the junction kept 5 bases outside the gene matches. The CDR3 has 14 amino acids. Germline loops: CDR1 SGHKS, CDR2 YYEKEE (reference sequence). The CDR3: CASSAGTANSPLHF. The CDR3 DNA sequence: TGTGCCAGCAGCGCTGGGACAGCAAATTCACCCCTCCACTTT.

The chain recombines TRBV13 with TRBJ2-7, with D hard to call. This CDR3 comprises 14 residues. CDR1 PRHDT and CDR2 FYEKMQ come from the germline V gene (reference sequence). V lost 0 bases and J lost 0, with 6 bases in between. CDR3 nucleotides: TGTGCCAGCAGCTTAGGAGACTCCTCCTACGAGCAGTACTTC. Protein product: CASSLGDSSYEQYF.

This rearrangement joins TRBV10-3 to TRBJ1-2, with D tentatively TRBD1 (5 bases). Trimming took 6 bases from V and 3 from J, leaving 11 bases between them. In germline, CDR1 is ENHRY, CDR2 SYGVKD. The CDR3 is 13 residues long. CDR3 nucleotide sequence: TGTGCCATCAGCGACAGTTCAGACTATGGCTACACCTTC. Amino acid sequence: CAISDSSDYGYTF.

The V gene is TRBV7-7, the J gene TRBJ1-2; 10 bases agree with TRBD1. The CDR3 totals 12 residues. Germline CDR1 and CDR2: SSHAT and FNYEAQ (reference sequence). The CDR3: CADRGRNYGYTF. CDR3 sequence (DNA): TGTGCTGACAGGGGGCGGAACTATGGCTACACCTTC.

This chain links TRBV11-3 with TRBJ1-1; D remains unclear. The germline V and J ends were trimmed by 5 bases and 3 bases, with 7 bases remaining between them. The CDR3 runs 12 residues. Germline values: CDR1 SGHNT, CDR2 YENEEA. The CDR3 bases are TGTGCCAGCAGCCCTGAGTACACTGAAGCTTTCTTT. Amino acid sequence: CASSPEYTEAFF.

The J gene is TRBJ2-2, the V gene TRBV6-5; D is perhaps TRBD1 (6 bases). Trimming removed 4 bases at V and 8 bases at J, with 17 bases between. Germline assignment: CDR1 MNHEY and CDR2 SVGAGI. The CDR3 sequence is 15 residues long. This chain's CDR3 is CASSLGQVGGGELFF. The CDR3 region has the DNA TGTGCCAGCAGTTTGGGACAAGTAGGTGGAGGGGAGCTGTTTTTT.

The J gene is TRBJ2-3, the V gene TRBV11-3; D unclear. This CDR3 contains 14 residues. Trimming pared 1 base from V and 0 bases from J, leaving 5 bases between. In germline, CDR1 is SGHNT, CDR2 YENEEA. The CDR3 region is CASSLVGSTDTQYF. CDR3 nucleotide sequence: TGTGCCAGCAGCTTAGTCGGTAGCACAGATACGCAGTATTTT. Drawing the rest from reference TRBV11-3 and TRBJ2-3, the complete variable domain is EAGVVQSPRYKIIEKKQPVAFWCNPISGHNTLYWYLQNLGQGPELLIRYENEEAVDDSQLPKDRFSAERLKGVDSTLKIQPAELGDSAVYLCASSLVGSTDTQYFGPGTRLTVL.

The chain combines TRBV7-9 with TRBJ1-2, with D tentatively TRBD1 (5 bases). Germline CDR1 is SEHNR and CDR2 is FQNEAQ (reference sequence). The length of the CDR3 is 12 residues. V was clipped by 3 bases and J by 5 bases, with 7 bases between them. The CDR3 DNA reads TGTGCCAGCAGCTTGGGGGGTTATGGCTACACCTTC. Translated, it gives CASSLGGYGYTF.

V is TRBV15 and J is TRBJ1-4, with D perhaps matching TRBD1 (6 bases). The CDR3 totals 15 residues. V was shortened by 0 bases and J by 2 bases, with 7 bases between the two germline ends. Germline V gene lookup returns CDR1 LNHNV and CDR2 YYDKDF (reference sequence). The CDR3 bases are TGTGCCACCAGCAGAGATAGGGGGACTAATGAAAAACTGTTTTTT. It translates to CATSRDRGTNEKLFF.

V and J are TRBV10-3 and TRBJ1-4; TRBD1 aligns across 7 bases. CDR1 and CDR2 from the germline V gene are ENHRY and SYGVKD. The V and J ends lost 4 bases and 7 bases, in that order; junction bases with no gene match: 3. The CDR3 length is 13 residues. The CDR3 sequence is CAISGTGFEKLFF. The CDR3 nucleotides are TGTGCCATCAGTGGGACAGGTTTTGAAAAACTGTTTTTT.

The chain couples TRBV7-8 to TRBJ2-3; tentatively, D is TRBD2 (5 bases). Germline V gene data show CDR1 as SGHVS and CDR2 as FQNEAQ. The CDR3 is 18 residues long. The germline V and J ends were trimmed by 3 bases and 4 bases, with 23 bases remaining between them. The CDR3 bases are TGTGCCAGCAGCTTGTTCTCCCCATCTTGGGAGAGGGCAGATACGCAGTATTTT. As protein: CASSLFSPSWERADTQYF.

This chain uses TRBV5-4 with TRBJ1-2; perhaps TRBD1 as D (5 bases). The CDR3 runs 16 residues. Germline CDR1 and CDR2: SGHNT and YYREEE (reference sequence). V was cut by 1 base and J by 8 bases, with 21 bases left in between. This CDR3 reads CASSLIWGAEKGGYTF. The CDR3 DNA reads TGTGCCAGCAGCTTGATCTGGGGCGCCGAGAAGGGCGGCTACACCTTC.